This TCR beta chain was retrieved from a study of blood T cell repertoires in COVID-19. Study-wide context: The cDNA or gDNA used as material had been derived from T cells, B-cell-depleted T cells, or PBMCs.

Under the authors' procedure: Estimated nucleated cell counts came from reference gene primer amplification. Profiled with immunoSEQ multiplex PCR; TCRdb holds only in-frame clones, not every one. That table furnishes V, J and clone size, whereas the DNA furnished D and trimming. This repertoire shows roughly 410,000 clones, roughly 86% found once; its top ten account for 2% to 2.5%. The CDR3 length is 14 residues. Trimming at V came to 5 bases and at J to 6 bases, leaving 7 bases not matched to a gene. Germline CDR1 and CDR2: SGHTA and FQGNSA. Comments on this clone: In the same sample, other DNA sequences code for this CDR3.

This clonotype was obtained from a woman in her sixties or seventies with COVID-19, enrolled during active disease. The chain is built from TRBV7-2 and TRBJ1-5; 7 bases align to TRBD1. Source material: peripheral blood. The CDR3 bases are TGTGCCAGCAGCCTACGACAGGGAGGTCAGCCCCAGCATTTT. As protein: CASSLRQGGQPQHF.